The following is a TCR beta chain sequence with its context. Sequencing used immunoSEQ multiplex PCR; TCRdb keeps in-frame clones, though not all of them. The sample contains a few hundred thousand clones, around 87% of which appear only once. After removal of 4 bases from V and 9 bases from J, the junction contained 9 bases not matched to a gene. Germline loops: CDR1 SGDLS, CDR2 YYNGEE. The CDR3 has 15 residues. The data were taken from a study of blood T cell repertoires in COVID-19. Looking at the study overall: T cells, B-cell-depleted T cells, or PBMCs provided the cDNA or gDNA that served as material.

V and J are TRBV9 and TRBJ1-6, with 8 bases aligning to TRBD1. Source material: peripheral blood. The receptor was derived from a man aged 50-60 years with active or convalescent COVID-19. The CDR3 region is CASSSQGDRGSPLHF. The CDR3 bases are TGTGCCAGCAGCTCGCAGGGAGACAGGGGTTCACCCCTCCACTTT.